This TCR beta chain was profiled in a study of blood T cell repertoires in COVID-19. Study-level information: Some COVID-19 samples were acute and others convalescent; all came from the United States, Italy and Spain.

This clone appeared a few times. Authors' processing steps: Amplification from reference gene primers served as the basis for estimated nucleated cell counts. Produced via immunoSEQ multiplex PCR; TCRdb's table is partial and in-frame only. From that table come the V and J calls and clone size; the DNA was used to work out D and trimming. The sample yields about 160,000 clones, 87% seen once. The CDR3 loop spans 15 amino acids. V gave up 5 bases and J gave up 2 bases; unmatched junction bases: 7. Germline lookup yields CDR1 SGHVS and CDR2 FNYEAQ. The receptor was derived from a woman aged 55-69 years who had recovered from COVID-19. The sequenced material came from peripheral blood. The J gene is TRBJ2-7, the V gene TRBV7-6; 9 bases are a match to TRBD1. The CDR3 loop is CASSPSGQGPYEQYF. The CDR3 nucleotides are TGTGCCAGCAGCCCGTCGGGACAGGGACCCTACGAGCAGTACTTC.